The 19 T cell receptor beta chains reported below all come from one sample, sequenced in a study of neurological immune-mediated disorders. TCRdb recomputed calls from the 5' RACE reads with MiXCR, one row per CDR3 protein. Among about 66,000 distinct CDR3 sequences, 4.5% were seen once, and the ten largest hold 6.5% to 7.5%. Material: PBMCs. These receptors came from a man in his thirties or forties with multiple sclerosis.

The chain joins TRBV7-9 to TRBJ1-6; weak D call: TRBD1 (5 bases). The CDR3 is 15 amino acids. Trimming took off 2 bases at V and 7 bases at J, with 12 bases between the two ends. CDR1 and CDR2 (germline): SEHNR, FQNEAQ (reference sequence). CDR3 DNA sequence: TGTGCCAGCAGCTTACAGGGCGAAGGGAATTCACCCCTCCACTTT. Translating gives CASSLQGEGNSPLHF.

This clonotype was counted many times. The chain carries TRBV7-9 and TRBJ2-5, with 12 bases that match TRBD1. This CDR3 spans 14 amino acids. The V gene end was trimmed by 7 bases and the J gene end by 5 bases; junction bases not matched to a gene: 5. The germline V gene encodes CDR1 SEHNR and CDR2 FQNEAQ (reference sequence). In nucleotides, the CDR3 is TGTGCCAGCACGGGACAGGGGGCACGCGAGACCCAGTACTTC. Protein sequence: CASTGQGARETQYF. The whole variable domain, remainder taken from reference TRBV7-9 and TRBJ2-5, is DTGVSQNPRHKITKRGQNVTFRCDPISEHNRLYWYRQTLGQGPEFLTYFQNEAQLEKSRLLSDRFSAERPKGSFSTLEIQRTEQGDSAMYLCASTGQGARETQYFGPGTRLLVL.

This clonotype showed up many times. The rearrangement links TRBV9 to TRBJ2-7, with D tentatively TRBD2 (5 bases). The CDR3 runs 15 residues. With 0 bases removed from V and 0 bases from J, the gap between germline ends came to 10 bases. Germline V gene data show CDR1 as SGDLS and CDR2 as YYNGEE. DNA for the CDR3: TGTGCCAGCAGCGTAGGGCTAGCCGACTCCTACGAGCAGTACTTC. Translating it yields CASSVGLADSYEQYF.

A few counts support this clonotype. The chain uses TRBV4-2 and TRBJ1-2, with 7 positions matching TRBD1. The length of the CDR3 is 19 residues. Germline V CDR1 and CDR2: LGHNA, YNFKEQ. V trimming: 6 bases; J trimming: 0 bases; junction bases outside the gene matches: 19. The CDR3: CASRPSKGAIYNSNYGYTF. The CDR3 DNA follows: TGTGCCAGCAGACCAAGTAAGGGGGCCATATACAACTCTAACTATGGCTACACCTTC.

The CDR3 DNA follows: TGCGCCAGCAGCTTGGGTCCGTATCGGGCTGAGGACAACGAGCAGTACGTC. The encoded protein is CASSLGPYRAEDNEQYV. The chain couples TRBV5-1 to TRBJ2-7, with D tentatively TRBD1 (5 bases). Germline CDR1 is SGHRS and CDR2 is YFSETQ. The CDR3 is made up of 17 amino acids. Trimming took 0 bases from V and 5 from J, leaving 21 bases between them.

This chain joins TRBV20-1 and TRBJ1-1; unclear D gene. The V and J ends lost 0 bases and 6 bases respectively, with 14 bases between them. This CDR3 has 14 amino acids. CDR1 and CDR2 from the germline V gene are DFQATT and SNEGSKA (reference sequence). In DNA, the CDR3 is TGCAGTGCTAGAGATCTAGGGATATCCGCTGAAGCTTTCTTT. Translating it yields CSARDLGISAEAFF.

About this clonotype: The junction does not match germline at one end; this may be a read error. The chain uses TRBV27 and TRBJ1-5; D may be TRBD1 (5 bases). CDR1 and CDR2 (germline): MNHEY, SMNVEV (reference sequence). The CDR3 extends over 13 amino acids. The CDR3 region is CASSSRGWEPQNF. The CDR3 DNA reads TGTGCCAGCAGTTCCCGGGGGTGGGAGCCCCAGAATTTT.

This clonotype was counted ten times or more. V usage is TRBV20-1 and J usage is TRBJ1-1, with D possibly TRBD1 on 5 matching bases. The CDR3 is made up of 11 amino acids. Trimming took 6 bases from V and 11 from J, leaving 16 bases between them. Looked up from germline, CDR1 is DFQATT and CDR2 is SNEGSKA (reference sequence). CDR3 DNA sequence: TGCAGTGCCACAGACAGATTTACGGCTTTCTTT. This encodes CSATDRFTAFF.

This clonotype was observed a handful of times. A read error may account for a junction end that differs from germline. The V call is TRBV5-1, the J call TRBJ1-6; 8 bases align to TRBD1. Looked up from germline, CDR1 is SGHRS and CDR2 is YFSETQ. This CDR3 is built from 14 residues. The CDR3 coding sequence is TGCGCCAGCAGCTTCGGACAGGGTGGATCACCCCTCAACTTT. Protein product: CASSFGQGGSPLNF.

CDR3 loop: CATSDPGTGGRETQYF. The CDR3 region has the DNA TGTGCCACCAGTGACCCTGGGACAGGGGGGCGAGAGACCCAGTACTTC. The chain joins TRBV24-1 to TRBJ2-5; TRBD1 matches 11 bases. The CDR3 covers 16 residues. Germline assignment: CDR1 KGHDR and CDR2 SFDVKD. With V trimmed by 4 bases and J by 4 bases, 7 bases remained unmatched.

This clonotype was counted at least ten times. CDR3 residues: CASSDKNEAFF. In nucleotides, the CDR3 is TGTGCCAGCAGTGACAAAAATGAAGCTTTCTTT. The V gene is TRBV12-3 or TRBV12-4, the J gene TRBJ1-1; D gene ambiguous. This CDR3 has 11 amino acids. Trimming took off 5 bases at V and 7 bases at J, with 8 bases between the two ends.

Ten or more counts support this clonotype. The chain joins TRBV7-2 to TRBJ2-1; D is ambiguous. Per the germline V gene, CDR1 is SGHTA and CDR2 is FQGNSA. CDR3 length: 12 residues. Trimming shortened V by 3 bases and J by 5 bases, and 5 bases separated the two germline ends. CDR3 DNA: TGTGCCAGCAGCTTTGAGGACAATGAGCAGTTCTTC. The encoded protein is CASSFEDNEQFF.

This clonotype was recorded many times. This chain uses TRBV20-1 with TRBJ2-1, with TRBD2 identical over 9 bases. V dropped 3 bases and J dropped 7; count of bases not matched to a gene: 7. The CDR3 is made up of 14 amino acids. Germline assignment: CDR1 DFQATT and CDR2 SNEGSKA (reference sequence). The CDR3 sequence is CSASLASGANEQFF. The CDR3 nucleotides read TGCAGTGCTAGTTTGGCTAGCGGGGCGAATGAGCAGTTCTTC.

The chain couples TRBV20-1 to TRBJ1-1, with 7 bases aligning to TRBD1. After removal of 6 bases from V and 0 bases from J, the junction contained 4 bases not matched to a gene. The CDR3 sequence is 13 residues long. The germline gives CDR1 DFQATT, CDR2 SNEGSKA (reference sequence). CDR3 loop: CSAQGQMNTEAFF. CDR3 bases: TGCAGTGCCCAGGGACAGATGAACACTGAAGCTTTCTTT.

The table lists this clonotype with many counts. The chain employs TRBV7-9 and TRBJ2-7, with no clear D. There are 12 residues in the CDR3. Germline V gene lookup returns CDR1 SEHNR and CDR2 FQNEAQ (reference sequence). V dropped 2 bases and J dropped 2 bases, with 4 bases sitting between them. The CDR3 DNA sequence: TGTGCCAGCAGCTTATGGGCCTACGAGCAGTACTTC. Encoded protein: CASSLWAYEQYF.

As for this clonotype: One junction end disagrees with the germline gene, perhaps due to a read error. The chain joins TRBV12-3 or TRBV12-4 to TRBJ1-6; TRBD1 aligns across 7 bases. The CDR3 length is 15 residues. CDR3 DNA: TGTGCCAGCAGCCGGGACAGCCTCCTGAATTCACCCCTCAACTTT. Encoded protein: CASSRDSLLNSPLNF.

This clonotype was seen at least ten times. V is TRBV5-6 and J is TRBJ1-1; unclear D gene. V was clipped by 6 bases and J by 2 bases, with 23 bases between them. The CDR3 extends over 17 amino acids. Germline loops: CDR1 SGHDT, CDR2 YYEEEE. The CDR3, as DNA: TGTGCCAGCATAGGCGGGCCCTCAGGCCCCTCTAACACTGAAGCTTTCTTT. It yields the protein CASIGGPSGPSNTEAFF. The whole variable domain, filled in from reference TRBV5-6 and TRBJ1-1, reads DAGVTQSPTHLIKTRGQQVTLRCSPKSGHDTVSWYQQALGQGPQFIFQYYEEEERQRGNFPDRFSGHQFPNYSSELNVNALLLGDSALYLCASIGGPSGPSNTEAFFGQGTRLTVV.

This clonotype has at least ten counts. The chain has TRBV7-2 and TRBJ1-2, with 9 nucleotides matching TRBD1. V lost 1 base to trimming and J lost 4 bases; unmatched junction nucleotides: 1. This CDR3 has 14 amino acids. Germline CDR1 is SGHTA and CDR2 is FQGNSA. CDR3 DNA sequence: TGTGCCAGCAGCTTAGACAGGGGGCCCTATGGCTACACCTTC. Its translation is CASSLDRGPYGYTF.

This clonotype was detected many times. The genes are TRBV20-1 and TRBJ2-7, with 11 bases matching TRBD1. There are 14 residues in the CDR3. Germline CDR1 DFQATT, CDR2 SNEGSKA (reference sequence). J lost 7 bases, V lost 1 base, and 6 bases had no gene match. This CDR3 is CSARGRTGGGEQYF. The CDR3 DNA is TGCAGTGCTAGAGGAAGGACAGGGGGCGGAGAGCAGTACTTC.